This is a list of T cell receptor beta chains from one sample in a study of OX40 agonist ivuxolimab in advanced cancers. Assay used: immunoSEQ multiplex PCR; TCRdb lists only in-frame clones, some missing. The sample carries 55,000 to 75,000 clones, 75% to 90% recorded once. The starting material was CD4+ or CD8+ T cells sorted from blood, obtained in a trial of the OX40 agonist ivuxolimab. The receptors were sampled from an adult with an advanced solid tumor such as melanoma, head and neck, liver or kidney cancer. The CDR3 runs from the conserved cysteine through the conserved F or W. A D gene is named only where the DNA matches it firmly. Clone size is shown for a subset of rows, as once, few, many or a class of expanded clone.

d_gene: .; abundance: .; j_gene: TRBJ1-1; v_gene: TRBV27; CDR3nt: TGTGCCGCCAAGTCCACCCGGGGCCTCAACACTGAAGCTTTCTTT; CDR3aa: CAAKSTRGLNTEAFF
d_gene: .; abundance: .; j_gene: TRBJ2-1; v_gene: TRBV7-2; CDR3nt: TGTGCCAGCAGCACAACCCTCTCCTACAATGAGCAGTTCTTC; CDR3aa: CASSTTLSYNEQFF
d_gene: .; abundance: .; j_gene: TRBJ2-1; v_gene: TRBV7-2; CDR3nt: TGTGCCAGCAGGCGAGGGGGCGGGAGTGAGTTCTTC; CDR3aa: CASRRGGGSEFF
d_gene: TRBD2; abundance: once; j_gene: TRBJ2-1; v_gene: TRBV7-3; CDR3nt: TGTGCCAGCAGCCGGGGACTAGCGGGCGGCCGGGAGCAGTTCTTC; CDR3aa: CASSRGLAGGREQFF
d_gene: TRBD1; abundance: .; j_gene: TRBJ1-5; v_gene: TRBV27; CDR3nt: TGTGCCAGCAGTGGACAGGGCCCAAATCAGCCCCAGCATTTT; CDR3aa: CASSGQGPNQPQHF
d_gene: .; abundance: .; j_gene: TRBJ2-7; v_gene: TRBV2; CDR3nt: TGTGCCAGCAGTGAAGCTACCAGTCTCGAGCAGTACTTC; CDR3aa: CASSEATSLEQYF
d_gene: TRBD2; abundance: .; j_gene: TRBJ2-2; v_gene: TRBV5-1; CDR3nt: TGCGCCAGCCTTCCGGGGGAGGGCACCGGGGAGCTGTTTTTT; CDR3aa: CASLPGEGTGELFF
d_gene: TRBD1; abundance: .; j_gene: TRBJ1-5; v_gene: TRBV18; CDR3nt: TGTGCCAGCTCACCATCGCCGGGACAGGTTCTTAATCAGCCCCAGCATTTT; CDR3aa: CASSPSPGQVLNQPQHF
d_gene: .; abundance: .; j_gene: TRBJ2-7; v_gene: TRBV27; CDR3nt: TGTGCCAGCGGGAGACAGGGACTCTACGAGCAGTACTTC; CDR3aa: CASGRQGLYEQYF
d_gene: TRBD1; abundance: .; j_gene: TRBJ2-7; v_gene: TRBV7-3; CDR3nt: TGTGCCAGCAGCTTGGCCCCCTTGGACAGGGGCCCCTACGAGCAGTACTTC; CDR3aa: CASSLAPLDRGPYEQYF
d_gene: .; abundance: .; j_gene: TRBJ1-1; v_gene: TRBV7-3; CDR3nt: TGTGCCAGCAGCTTATATAGGGGGGGTGAAGCTTTCTTT; CDR3aa: CASSLYRGGEAFF
d_gene: .; abundance: .; j_gene: TRBJ1-2; v_gene: TRBV10-2; CDR3nt: TGCGCCAGCAGTGACCAAGGGTTAGCTAACTATGGCTACACCTTC; CDR3aa: CASSDQGLANYGYTF
d_gene: TRBD1; abundance: .; j_gene: TRBJ2-7; v_gene: TRBV5-1; CDR3nt: TGCGCCAGCAGCTTGGGGACAGGGGGTAGCTACGAGCAGTACTTC; CDR3aa: CASSLGTGGSYEQYF
d_gene: .; abundance: .; j_gene: TRBJ1-5; v_gene: TRBV6-5; CDR3nt: TGTGCCAGCAGTACACCCCGGGAAAGCAATCAGCCCCAGCATTTT; CDR3aa: CASSTPRESNQPQHF
d_gene: .; abundance: .; j_gene: TRBJ2-3; v_gene: TRBV11-2; CDR3nt: TGTGCCAGCAGCTTACGGGCCACTTCTAGCACAGATACGCAGTATTTT; CDR3aa: CASSLRATSSTDTQYF
d_gene: TRBD2; abundance: .; j_gene: TRBJ2-7; v_gene: TRBV7-2; CDR3nt: TGTGCCAGCAGCTCCCGACGGGGGGGAACCTACGAGCAGTACTTC; CDR3aa: CASSSRRGGTYEQYF
d_gene: TRBD2; abundance: .; j_gene: TRBJ2-1; v_gene: TRBV5-4; CDR3nt: TGTGCCAGCAGCTTGGGTGGCGGGAGGGCCCGTAATGAGCAGTTCTTC; CDR3aa: CASSLGGGRARNEQFF
d_gene: .; abundance: few; j_gene: TRBJ2-3; v_gene: TRBV28; CDR3nt: TGTGCCAGCAGGGCAGGGACTAGCACAGATACGCAGTATTTT; CDR3aa: CASRAGTSTDTQYF
d_gene: .; abundance: .; j_gene: TRBJ2-6; v_gene: TRBV6-1; CDR3nt: TGTGCCAGCAGTGTGCAGGGTTCTGGGGCCAACGTCCTGACTTTC; CDR3aa: CASSVQGSGANVLTF
d_gene: .; abundance: .; j_gene: TRBJ1-2; v_gene: TRBV29-1; CDR3nt: TGCAGCGGTAGGGGTGATTGGGGCTACACCTTC; CDR3aa: CSGRGDWGYTF
d_gene: .; abundance: .; j_gene: TRBJ2-7; v_gene: TRBV27; CDR3nt: TGTGCCAGCAGTAGACGTTGGGGTGGGGGGCACGAGCAGTACTTC; CDR3aa: CASSRRWGGGHEQYF
d_gene: .; abundance: .; j_gene: TRBJ2-7; v_gene: TRBV2; CDR3nt: TGTGCCAGCAAAGAGACTACTCAAGCCTACGAGCAGTACTTC; CDR3aa: CASKETTQAYEQYF
d_gene: .; abundance: .; j_gene: TRBJ2-1; v_gene: TRBV18; CDR3nt: TGTGCCAGCTCACCACGTCAGGGGGGCGACAATGAGCAGTTCTTC; CDR3aa: CASSPRQGGDNEQFF
d_gene: .; abundance: .; j_gene: TRBJ2-5; v_gene: TRBV5-1; CDR3nt: TGCGCCAGCAGCTTGGCCGGGGAGACCCAGTACTTC; CDR3aa: CASSLAGETQYF
d_gene: .; abundance: .; j_gene: TRBJ2-6; v_gene: TRBV25-1; CDR3nt: TGTGCCAGCAGTGACAGGGGCACTGGGGCCAACGTCCTGACTTTC; CDR3aa: CASSDRGTGANVLTF
d_gene: TRBD1; abundance: .; j_gene: TRBJ1-6; v_gene: TRBV7-3; CDR3nt: TGTGCCAGCAGCTTAACGACAGGGGATAATTCACCCCTCCACTTT; CDR3aa: CASSLTTGDNSPLHF
d_gene: TRBD2; abundance: .; j_gene: TRBJ2-5; v_gene: TRBV7-3; CDR3nt: TGTGCCAGCAGCCCGACTAGCATGGAGACCCAGTACTTC; CDR3aa: CASSPTSMETQYF
d_gene: .; abundance: .; j_gene: TRBJ2-7; v_gene: TRBV29-1; CDR3nt: TGCAGCGTTGATGGCAAAAGCTCCTACGAGCAGTACTTC; CDR3aa: CSVDGKSSYEQYF
d_gene: TRBD1; abundance: .; j_gene: TRBJ2-1; v_gene: TRBV10-1; CDR3nt: TGCGCCAGCAGTGAGAATACAGGGGGCTCCTACAATGAGCAGTTCTTC; CDR3aa: CASSENTGGSYNEQFF
d_gene: TRBD1; abundance: once; j_gene: TRBJ1-1; v_gene: TRBV2; CDR3nt: TGTGCCAGCAGTCAACCCCGGTCGGACAGGGGTTCTGAAGCTTTCTTT; CDR3aa: CASSQPRSDRGSEAFF
d_gene: TRBD1; abundance: .; j_gene: TRBJ1-2; v_gene: TRBV14; CDR3nt: TGTGCCAGCAGCCCCCGACAGGCAGGGGGCATGAACGGCTACACCTTC; CDR3aa: CASSPRQAGGMNGYTF